This TCR beta chain was sequenced for a study of T cell repertoires in cytomegalovirus infection. Study overall: Matching HLA type, along with CMV infection, was indicated by public TCR beta signatures. Notes on the study in general: HLA-C-restricted TCR beta clonotypes specific for CMV led the ex vivo response.

Details on this clonotype: The antigen is not known.

CDR3 length: 11 amino acids. V dropped 6 bases and J dropped 7 bases, with 10 bases sitting between them. Germline V gene lookup returns CDR1 SQVTM and CDR2 ANQGSEA. From the reads, TCRdb called clonotypes with MiXCR, one entry per CDR3 protein. The table has roughly 280,000 distinct CDR3 sequences, roughly 21% seen once. The origin of this receptor is a human donor in good health (CMV status not recorded). Some clones in this sample may be carry-over from other donors' samples. The sequencing used cultured PBMCs, collected from culture after CMV antigen stimulation. This chain joins TRBV29-1 and TRBJ2-1; a possible D gene is TRBD1 (5 bases). The CDR3 DNA is TGCAGCGTCTCAGGGTTGAATGAGCAGTTCTTC. This translates into CSVSGLNEQFF.